A selection of T cell receptor beta chains follows, all from one sample in a study of blood T cell repertoires in COVID-19. Here immunoSEQ multiplex PCR was the method, and the copy in TCRdb shows in-frame clones only, minus some. The sample includes 150,000 or so clones, roughly 80% of them seen just once. Sequenced material: peripheral blood. The receptors here all came from an elderly woman with acute or convalescent COVID-19. CDR3s leave out the opening cysteine and the closing phenylalanine or tryptophan.

ASSLGAQTNEKLF	TRBV5-1	TRBJ1-4
ASSRNPSGRGNQPQH	TRBV6-6	TRBJ1-5
ASSQGTGPLNSPLH	TRBV4-3	TRBJ1-6
ASSLALPGAGVGKQY	TRBV5-6	TRBJ2-7
ASSLRGDNEQF	TRBV7-3	TRBJ2-1
ASSLAAGGDYNEQF	TRBV7-6	TRBJ2-1
ASTLGLGNEKLF	TRBV28	TRBJ1-4
ASSYFPGEGAEAF	TRBV6-2/TRBV6-3	TRBJ1-1
ASSVGQDLFNQPQH	TRBV19	TRBJ1-5
ASSEESPSSGANVLT	TRBV2	TRBJ2-6
ASSRASAYEQY	TRBV6-5	TRBJ2-7
ASSSSRNEQF	TRBV11-3	TRBJ2-1
ASSESKARVKPETDTQY	TRBV10-1	TRBJ2-3
ASSLRTSGAKETQY	TRBV3-1/TRBV3-2	TRBJ2-5
ATSRDIYEQY	TRBV15	TRBJ2-7
ASRSMGAFSPLH	TRBV5-5	TRBJ1-6
ASSVQDTEAF	TRBV2	TRBJ1-1
ASSDQRQGYGYT	TRBV27	TRBJ1-2
SARGVYGYT	TRBV20-1	TRBJ1-2
ASSLKDGSGEAF	TRBV7-3	TRBJ1-1
ASSSQGRETQY	TRBV5-1	TRBJ2-5
ASSMKGQGGTGELF	TRBV19	TRBJ2-2
ASSFTRNTGELF	TRBV11-2	TRBJ2-2
ASSLSDRALAPQH	TRBV7-6	TRBJ1-5
ASSRTGGGLYGYT	TRBV27	TRBJ1-2
ASRPIGTGDWGGTEAF	TRBV27	TRBJ1-1
ASSLAGGSRGYT	TRBV5-4	TRBJ1-2
ASTLTGDTEAF	TRBV9	TRBJ1-1
ASSWQGPVLETQY	TRBV6-2/TRBV6-3	TRBJ2-5
ASSDPSGANRETQY	TRBV2	TRBJ2-5
ASSASGGLETQY	TRBV6-5	TRBJ2-5
ASSQGFKQGLNQPQH	TRBV4-1	TRBJ1-5
ASSYRQGNYGYT	TRBV27	TRBJ1-2
ASSPSWGGGNGELF	TRBV7-2	TRBJ2-2
ASSLAPSGGTSTDTQY	TRBV5-1	TRBJ2-3
ASSLTGSRQNEKLF	TRBV19	TRBJ1-4
ATTRWDRNTDTQY	TRBV6-6	TRBJ2-3
ASSSLRGAGELF	TRBV2	TRBJ2-2
ASSPIRTGHGYT	TRBV11-2	TRBJ1-2
ASSYLAGVTDTQY	TRBV2	TRBJ2-3
ASSWGQGETQY	TRBV5-4	TRBJ2-5
ASSQSHPYRGGYT	TRBV4-3	TRBJ1-2
ASSVVSSPGGYT	TRBV9	TRBJ1-2
ASSPARVTGDTQY	TRBV18	TRBJ2-3
ASSLSTGTEAF	TRBV5-1	TRBJ1-1
ASSFISGNTIY	TRBV5-5	TRBJ1-3
ASSGWALGNTIY	TRBV2	TRBJ1-3
AIMGDLRGTEAF	TRBV10-3	TRBJ1-1
ASSQGAWSNQPQH	TRBV18	TRBJ1-5
ASSLLRRGPSGAF	TRBV5-8	TRBJ1-1
ASSDDRGRTAYEQY	TRBV4-1	TRBJ2-7
ATSPSVATDTQY	TRBV24-1	TRBJ2-3
ASSSLRAPRSGANVLT	TRBV5-1	TRBJ2-6